This is a list of T cell receptor beta chains from one sample in a study of blood T cell repertoires in COVID-19. The method was immunoSEQ multiplex PCR; TCRdb's version includes in-frame clones alone and lacks a portion of them. Found here are under 55,000 clones, around four fifths of them singletons; the top ten hold roughly 6%. Sequenced: PBMCs or T cells enriched from blood (not recorded which). The receptors shown here come from a woman in her forties or fifties with acute COVID-19. CDR3s include the opening cysteine and the closing phenylalanine or tryptophan. A D gene is named only where the DNA matches it firmly. Size values are once, few and many counts, or a class for expanded clones, and some rows have none.

-	TRBV6-5	-	TRBJ1-2	TGTGCCAGCAGGTCCGTCGGGGGTGGCTACACCTTC	CASRSVGGGYTF
-	TRBV9	-	TRBJ2-3	TGTGCCAGCAGCGTTCTTAGCGGTTCTAGCACAGATACGCAGTATTTT	CASSVLSGSSTDTQYF
-	TRBV27	-	TRBJ1-2	TGTGCCAGCAGTTTACGAGGCGATAACTATGGCTACACCTTC	CASSLRGDNYGYTF
-	TRBV5-1	-	TRBJ1-5	TGCGCCAGCAGCCCGGGCGGGGGTCAGCCCCAGCATTTT	CASSPGGGQPQHF
-	TRBV4-1	-	TRBJ1-2	TGCGCCAGCAGCCAAGGGGAGGGCCACCTCGGAAAGCCCAACTATGGCTACACCTTC	CASSQGEGHLGKPNYGYTF
once	TRBV15	-	TRBJ2-1	TGTGCCACCAGCAGAGATCAGAACCATGAGCAGTTCTTC	CATSRDQNHEQFF
-	TRBV5-1	-	TRBJ2-3	TGCGCCAGCAGCCCGGACAGAGGCACAGATACGCAGTATTTT	CASSPDRGTDTQYF
-	TRBV5-1	TRBD2	TRBJ2-5	TGCGCCAGCAGCTTAACTAGCGGGGGGGCGTGGGAGACCCAGTACTTC	CASSLTSGGAWETQYF
-	TRBV20-1	TRBD2	TRBJ2-1	TGCAGTGTTGGGGGGGAAGGTGAGCAGTTCTTC	CSVGGEGEQFF
-	TRBV19	-	TRBJ1-4	TGTGCCAGTAGTAGAGAACAGGCAACTAATGAAAAACTGTTTTTT	CASSREQATNEKLFF
-	TRBV11-3	TRBD2	TRBJ2-1	TGTGCCAGCAGCCAACCCGGTGCTAGCGGTTCCTACAATGAGCAGTTCTTC	CASSQPGASGSYNEQFF
-	TRBV5-8	TRBD2	TRBJ2-1	TGTGCCAGCAGCCAAGAGCGGGGGCAGCAGTTCTTC	CASSQERGQQFF
-	TRBV7-3	TRBD2	TRBJ2-1	TGTGCCAGCAGCCTTCTTAGCGGGCGCAGCTCCTACAATGAGCAGTTCTTC	CASSLLSGRSSYNEQFF
-	TRBV6-5	-	TRBJ1-1	TGTGCCACTGTGGGGACTAAAGCTTTCTTT	CATVGTKAFF
-	TRBV5-1	TRBD1	TRBJ1-2	TGCGCCAGCAGCTTGGGGGGGACAGGGAGTGGCTACACCTTC	CASSLGGTGSGYTF
-	TRBV29-1	-	TRBJ1-2	TGCAGCGTTGAGAGGTCTTTCTATGGCTACACCTTC	CSVERSFYGYTF
-	TRBV7-2	-	TRBJ1-2	TGTGCCAGCAGCCCAAGAGTAGGCAGGGGCGGCGATGGCTACACCTTC	CASSPRVGRGGDGYTF
-	TRBV7-9	-	TRBJ2-7	TGTGCCAGCAGCCTCTTTTTGGCAGGCTCGAAATCCCACGAGCAGTACTTC	CASSLFLAGSKSHEQYF
-	TRBV2	TRBD2	TRBJ2-1	TGTGCCAGCAGAATACCTAGCGGGGGGGACAATGAGCAGTTCTTC	CASRIPSGGDNEQFF
-	TRBV11-2	-	TRBJ1-4	TGTGCCAGCAGCCCTCCGTTCGGAGAACTGTTTTTT	CASSPPFGELFF
once	TRBV11-2	-	TRBJ1-2	TGTGCCAGCAGCTTAGGGACAGTTAACTATGGCTACACCTTC	CASSLGTVNYGYTF
-	TRBV4-2	-	TRBJ1-2	TGTGCCAGCAGCCAAGACAGGCACAATAACTATGGCTACACCTTC	CASSQDRHNNYGYTF
-	TRBV3-1/TRBV3-2	-	TRBJ2-5	TGTGCCAGCAGCCAACGACAGCAAGAGACCCAGTACTTC	CASSQRQQETQYF
-	TRBV29-1	-	TRBJ1-2	TGCAGCCCACTACGGTACTATGGCTACACCTTC	CSPLRYYGYTF
-	TRBV11-3	-	TRBJ2-1	TGTGCCAGCAGCTCATTTGCCCCAAGCGGAGACCACAATGAGCAGTTCTTC	CASSSFAPSGDHNEQFF
-	TRBV4-2	-	TRBJ2-1	TGTGCCAGCAGCCCGACAGAAACATACAATGAGCAGTTCTTC	CASSPTETYNEQFF
once	TRBV27	-	TRBJ2-1	TGTGCCAGCAGTTTACTGCCAGGGAATGAGCAGTTCTTC	CASSLLPGNEQFF
-	TRBV4-1	-	TRBJ1-3	TGCGCCAGCAGCCAAGATGCAGAAAGCTCTGGAAACACCATATATTTT	CASSQDAESSGNTIYF
-	TRBV5-4	-	TRBJ2-6	TGTGCCAGCAGGCCATACGTAAGACAAAGTCGGGCCAACGTCCTGACTTTC	CASRPYVRQSRANVLTF
-	TRBV30	-	TRBJ1-1	TGTGCCGTCCAATGGTATGGTGAGGCTTTCTTT	CAVQWYGEAFF
once	TRBV2	-	TRBJ1-5	TGTGCCAGCAGTGGGGGGGACGGATCAGCGCCCCAGCATTTT	CASSGGDGSAPQHF
-	TRBV5-1	TRBD2	TRBJ2-7	TGCGCCAGCAGCTTGAAAACTAGCGGGGGGAGAGACTACGAGCAGTACTTC	CASSLKTSGGRDYEQYF
-	TRBV9	-	TRBJ2-7	TGTGCCAGCAGCTTGACAGGTCCCGCCTACGAGCAGTACTTC	CASSLTGPAYEQYF
-	TRBV7-8	-	TRBJ1-1	TGTGCCAGCAGCACCTTTACAGGGTCCACTGAAGCTTTCTTT	CASSTFTGSTEAFF
once	TRBV5-1	TRBD1	TRBJ2-7	TGCGCCAGCAGCTGGGGGACAGTGCGCTCCTACGAGCAGTACTTC	CASSWGTVRSYEQYF
-	TRBV6-6	-	TRBJ1-5	TGTGCCAGCAGTTACCGGGCACGCGGGAGCAATCAGCCCCAGCATTTT	CASSYRARGSNQPQHF
once	TRBV5-4	TRBD1	TRBJ1-2	TGTGCCAGCAGCTTGAACCCTCGACAGGGGTCTTTTAACTATGGCTACACCTTC	CASSLNPRQGSFNYGYTF
once	TRBV9	TRBD2	TRBJ2-3	TGTGCCAGCAGACGGGGGGGCCCCGCAGATACGCAGTATTTT	CASRRGGPADTQYF
-	TRBV3-1/TRBV3-2	-	TRBJ2-4	TGTGCCAGCAGCCTTCCCGGGGCCAAAAACATTCAGTACTTC	CASSLPGAKNIQYF
-	TRBV7-3	-	TRBJ1-1	TGTGCCAGCAGCCCTCCAGGGCGGACTGAAGCTTTCTTT	CASSPPGRTEAFF
-	TRBV5-1	-	TRBJ2-1	TGCGCCAGCGGGGAGGGGGGACAATCCTACAATGAGCAGTTCTTC	CASGEGGQSYNEQFF
-	TRBV4-1	-	TRBJ1-4	TGCGCCAGCAGCCAAGATCGGGGGGAAAAACTGTTTTTT	CASSQDRGEKLFF
few	TRBV27	TRBD1	TRBJ2-7	TGTGCCAGCACCACAACCGGGACAGGGGGCGGGGAGCAGTACTTC	CASTTTGTGGGEQYF
-	TRBV2	TRBD1	TRBJ1-5	TGTGCCAGCAGGGAGACAGGGGAAACCAATCAGCCCCAGCATTTT	CASRETGETNQPQHF
once	TRBV29-1	-	TRBJ2-7	TGCAGCGTTCTCACAGGAACCTACGAGCAGTACTTC	CSVLTGTYEQYF
-	TRBV19	TRBD2	TRBJ2-2	TGTGCCAGTAGTACCCCATCGGGGGGTAACACCGGGGAGCTGTTTTTT	CASSTPSGGNTGELFF
few	TRBV15	-	TRBJ1-2	TGTGCCACCAGCAAAGGGGTTGGTGTTAGCTATGGCTACACCTTC	CATSKGVGVSYGYTF
few	TRBV23-1	-	TRBJ1-2	TGCGCCACCGTCGACAGTAACTATGGCTACACCTTC	CATVDSNYGYTF
-	TRBV4-1	TRBD1	TRBJ1-2	TGCGCCAGCAGCCCCGACAGGGCCCCGTCCTATGGCTACACCTTC	CASSPDRAPSYGYTF
-	TRBV2	-	TRBJ2-4	TGTGCCAGCAGTGAAGACGTTGGCAGGTGGGGGGTAGCTCTAGCCAAAAACATTCAGTACTTC	CASSEDVGRWGVALAKNIQYF
-	TRBV2	TRBD1	TRBJ1-5	TGTGCCAGCAATCTAGACAGGGTTTACCAGCCCCAGCATTTT	CASNLDRVYQPQHF
many	TRBV5-1	-	TRBJ1-5	TGCGCCAGCAGCTTGGATGCGGGGGGGAGCAATCAGCCCCAGCATTTT	CASSLDAGGSNQPQHF